What follows are 30 T cell receptor beta chains derived from one specimen sequenced in a study of Ad26.COV2.S vaccination and SARS-CoV-2 variants. Some clones are missing from TCRdb's copy, which holds only in-frame ones; the method was immunoSEQ multiplex PCR. Of 200,000 to 300,000 clones in the sample, approximately 87% were seen once. Noted treatment: some 19 received Ad26.COV2.S at low or high dose, single or two shots; five or six received placebo; per-sample allocation not given. Sampling occurred on day 63 after the first vaccine or placebo injection. The source was peripheral blood, collected in a trial of Ad26.COV2.S vaccine versus placebo. The receptor set was obtained from a person between 18 and 60 years old who received the Ad26.COV2.S COVID-19 vaccine or a placebo.

The V and J genes are TRBV28 and TRBJ1-5; D uncertain. Trimming cost V 5 bases and J 5 bases, with 7 bases left between them. CDR3 size: 12 residues. Germline V lookup: CDR1 MDHEN, CDR2 SYDVKM. The CDR3 DNA reads TGTGCCAGCAGTAACGTTTATCAGCCCCAGCATTTT. Encoded protein: CASSNVYQPQHF. Using reference TRBV28 and TRBJ1-5 for the parts outside the CDR3, the full variable domain is DVKVTQSSRYLVKRTGEKVFLECVQDMDHENMFWYRQDPGLGLRLIYFSYDVKMKEKGDIPEGYSVSREKKERFSLILESASTNQTSMYLCASSNVYQPQHFGDGTRLSIL.

This clone came up once. This chain connects TRBV21-1 to TRBJ1-1. TRBV21-1 is marked as a pseudogene. The CDR3 extends over 17 amino acids. CDR3 loop: CASSKASAGYCGGTAFF. CDR3 in DNA: TGTGCCAGCAGCAAAGCATCGGCAGGTTACTGCGGTGGGACAGCTTTCTTT.

The chain carries TRBV11-2 and TRBJ2-5; D call uncertain. The length of the CDR3 is 11 residues. CDR1 and CDR2 from the germline V gene are SGHAT and FQNNGV. V lost 0 bases and J 4 bases, leaving 0 bases between the germline ends. CDR3 sequence reads: CASSLEETQYF. The CDR3, as DNA: TGTGCCAGCAGCTTAGAAGAGACCCAGTACTTC.

This clone was detected only once. The chain combines TRBV7-2 with TRBJ1-4, with TRBD1 identical over 9 bases. Looked up from germline, CDR1 is SGHTA and CDR2 is FQGNSA. The CDR3 length is 15 residues. Trimming cost V 5 bases and J 6 bases; bases outside gene matches: 7. CDR3 in DNA: TGTGCCAGCAGCGGATACAGGGGGCGCGATGAAAAACTGTTTTTT. Protein product: CASSGYRGRDEKLFF.

The CDR3 spells CASTASRANQPQHF. In DNA, the CDR3 is TGTGCCAGTACGGCCAGCAGGGCCAATCAGCCCCAGCATTTT. The V gene is TRBV19, the J gene TRBJ1-5; possibly TRBD1 for D (5 bases). This CDR3 region has 14 residues. Trimming removed 7 bases at V and 3 bases at J, with 13 bases between. Germline CDR1 and CDR2: LNHDA and SQIVND (reference sequence).

In this sample, this clone turned up a few times. V gene TRBV7-2 combines with J gene TRBJ1-1; a possible D gene is TRBD1 (5 bases). Germline V lookup: CDR1 SGHTA, CDR2 FQGNSA. V shed 0 bases and J shed 11 bases, with 13 bases lying between them. The CDR3 runs 13 residues. CDR3: CASSLALTGTAFF. CDR3 bases: TGTGCCAGCAGCTTAGCGCTAACGGGGACGGCTTTCTTT.

The chain carries TRBV7-8 and TRBJ2-7, with D perhaps TRBD2 (6 bases). The CDR3 has 13 amino acids. The germline V gene has CDR1 SGHVS and CDR2 FQNEAQ. Trimming cost V 3 bases and J 5 bases, with 11 bases left between them. The CDR3 sequence: CASSFRAGDEQYF. The CDR3 coding sequence is TGTGCCAGCAGCTTCCGAGCGGGCGACGAGCAGTACTTC.

DNA for the CDR3: TGTGCCAGCACCGGGACAGGGCGGAACTATGGCTACACCTTC. Its translation: CASTGTGRNYGYTF. The chain has TRBV6-5 and TRBJ1-2, with 9 bases aligning to TRBD1. Germline loops: CDR1 MNHEY, CDR2 SVGAGI. The V and J ends lost 7 bases and 2 bases, in that order; junction bases with no gene match: 5. This CDR3 spans 14 amino acids.

The rearrangement links TRBV28 to TRBJ1-1; 11 bases are shared with TRBD1. The V gene end was trimmed by 5 bases and the J gene end by 1 base; junction bases not matched to a gene: 3. CDR3 length: 15 residues. Looked up from germline, CDR1 is MDHEN and CDR2 is SYDVKM. The CDR3 coding sequence is TGTGCCAGCAGTCTCGGGACAGGGGGGAACACTGAAGCTTTCTTT. Translated, it gives CASSLGTGGNTEAFF. The whole variable domain, remainder taken from reference TRBV28 and TRBJ1-1, is DVKVTQSSRYLVKRTGEKVFLECVQDMDHENMFWYRQDPGLGLRLIYFSYDVKMKEKGDIPEGYSVSREKKERFSLILESASTNQTSMYLCASSLGTGGNTEAFFGQGTRLTVV.

J is TRBJ1-1 and V is TRBV6-5; D might be TRBD1 (6 bases). Germline lookup yields CDR1 MNHEY and CDR2 SVGAGI. CDR3 length: 16 residues. Trimming stripped 0 bases from V and 1 base from J, with 12 bases between. The CDR3 region is CASSYSRRGQNTEAFF. The CDR3, as DNA: TGTGCCAGCAGTTACTCTCGGAGGGGACAGAACACTGAAGCTTTCTTT.

The chain recombines TRBV30 with TRBJ2-7; a possible D gene is TRBD1 (8 bases). The CDR3 consists of 13 residues. Germline assignment: CDR1 GTSNPN and CDR2 SVGIG (reference sequence). V was shortened by 7 bases and J by 4 bases, with 17 bases between the two germline ends. This CDR3 reads CASDRGLNYEQYF. In DNA form, the CDR3 reads TGTGCCTCTGACAGGGGACTAAATTACGAGCAGTACTTC.

CDR3 sequence: CASSLGGSETQYF. The CDR3 bases are TGTGCCAGCAGCTTGGGGGGCAGCGAGACCCAGTACTTC. This chain connects TRBV11-1 to TRBJ2-5; D may match TRBD1 or TRBD2 (6 bases each). V gave up 3 bases and J gave up 5 bases, with 10 bases separating them. Germline V CDR1 and CDR2: SGHAT, FQDESV (reference sequence). The CDR3 loop spans 13 amino acids.

The chain combines TRBV10-3 with TRBJ2-5; D ambiguous. Trimming removed 3 bases at V and 4 bases at J, with 3 bases between. Germline CDR1 is ENHRY and CDR2 is SYGVKD. The length of the CDR3 is 11 residues. The CDR3 spells CAISDPETQYF. In DNA form, the CDR3 reads TGTGCCATCAGTGATCCAGAGACCCAGTACTTC.

The chain recombines TRBV15 with TRBJ2-7, with 9 bases lining up with TRBD1. V dropped 2 bases and J dropped 5; count of bases not matched to a gene: 10. The CDR3 contains 16 residues. Germline values: CDR1 LNHNV, CDR2 YYDKDF (reference sequence). The CDR3 region has the DNA TGTGCCACCAGCAGATCCGGGACAGGGCGTCTCCACGAGCAGTACTTC. This encodes CATSRSGTGRLHEQYF.

This chain uses TRBV6-2 or TRBV6-3 with TRBJ2-5, with TRBD2 matching 10 bases. Germline CDR1 and CDR2: MNHEY and SVGEGT. This CDR3 region has 18 residues. The V gene end was trimmed by 3 bases and the J gene end by 1 base; junction bases not matched to a gene: 11. The CDR3 sequence: CASSYELRLAGPQETQYF. The CDR3 bases are TGTGCCAGCAGTTATGAGCTCCGACTAGCGGGTCCCCAAGAGACCCAGTACTTC.

V gene TRBV7-2 combines with J gene TRBJ2-1; D unclear. This CDR3 region has 19 residues. The V gene's germline CDR1 is SGHTA and CDR2 FQGNSA. V lost 5 bases to trimming and J lost 7 bases, with 30 bases between them. Written as DNA, the CDR3 is TGTGCCAGCAGCGTTAGATCCCTGGGGTGGCGGTCCTTGGGGAATGAGCAGTTCTTC. Translating it yields CASSVRSLGWRSLGNEQFF.

The chain carries TRBV19 and TRBJ1-3; no firm D call. Germline values: CDR1 LNHDA, CDR2 SQIVND (reference sequence). V was shortened by 7 bases and J by 0 bases, with 16 bases between the two germline ends. The CDR3 is 16 residues long. CDR3 sequence reads: CASTRTPVLSGNTIYF. CDR3 nucleotides: TGTGCCAGTACCCGTACACCCGTCCTCTCTGGAAACACCATATATTTT.

Note on this clone: Other DNA sequences in the same sample also yield this CDR3. V is TRBV7-2 and J is TRBJ2-1, with 7 bases lining up with TRBD2. The CDR3 extends over 14 amino acids. Trimming removed 3 bases from V and 10 bases from J; junction bases left unmatched: 9. Germline CDR1 reads SGHTA; CDR2 reads FQGNSA. The DNA of the CDR3 is TGTGCCAGCAGCTTCGGCGGGGGACGACCCGAGCAGTTCTTC. It is translated as CASSFGGGRPEQFF.

This chain connects TRBV6-6 to TRBJ2-2, with 10 bases identical to TRBD1. The J segment lost 2 bases and the V segment lost 5 bases, leaving 8 bases of the junction unmatched. Germline-derived CDR1 and CDR2 are MNHNY and SVGAGI (reference sequence). The CDR3 length is 17 residues. The CDR3 protein is CASSPPGTGVNTGELFF. Here the CDR3 DNA reads TGTGCCAGCAGTCCACCCGGGACAGGGGTCAACACCGGGGAGCTGTTTTTT.

V and J are TRBV7-3 and TRBJ2-3; D is tentatively TRBD1 or TRBD2 (6 bases each). The CDR3 is 16 amino acids. Germline CDR1 SGHTA, CDR2 FQGTGA. V was pared by 6 bases and J by 3 bases, with 19 bases between. CDR3 sequence (DNA): TGTGCCAGCAGACCTCCAGGAGGGGGGCCTACAGATACGCAGTATTTT. Protein sequence: CASRPPGGGPTDTQYF.

The genes are TRBV11-2 and TRBJ2-7; 11 nucleotides match TRBD2. Germline V CDR1 and CDR2: SGHAT, FQNNGV. The CDR3 consists of 15 residues. With 1 base clipped from V and 2 bases from J, the junction kept 1 base outside the gene matches. The CDR3 bases are TGTGCCAGCAGCTTAGGACTAGCGGGGACCTACGAGCAGTACTTC. Protein product: CASSLGLAGTYEQYF.

V usage is TRBV24-1 and J usage is TRBJ2-2; D is unclear. Between the trimmed V and J ends, which lost 2 bases and 6 bases, there was a span of 0 bases. CDR1 KGHDR and CDR2 SFDVKD come from the germline V gene. The CDR3 has 11 residues. Here the CDR3 DNA reads TGTGCCACCAGTGATTCCGGGGAGCTGTTTTTT. It yields the protein CATSDSGELFF.

This sequence joins TRBV7-2 and TRBJ1-4; 8 bases line up with TRBD1. The V segment lost 3 bases and the J segment 8 bases; nucleotides outside the gene matches: 11. The CDR3 has 16 residues. The germline gives CDR1 SGHTA, CDR2 FQGNSA. The CDR3 DNA follows: TGTGCCAGCAGCTTGAGTTTAGGACAGGGAAAGGAAAAACTGTTTTTT. Translated: CASSLSLGQGKEKLFF.

This clone was detected only once. The chain employs TRBV27 and TRBJ1-4; a weak D match, TRBD1 (6 bases). V shed 6 bases and J shed 8 bases, with 10 bases lying between them. The CDR3 extends over 12 amino acids. The germline V gene encodes CDR1 MNHEY and CDR2 SMNVEV (reference sequence). Here the CDR3 reads CASRKTGEKLFF. CDR3 in DNA: TGTGCCAGCAGGAAAACAGGGGAAAAACTGTTTTTT.

The chain links TRBV11-2 to TRBJ2-7, with 10 nucleotides matching TRBD2. The CDR3 spans 17 residues. J gave up 5 bases and V 2 bases, and 12 bases lay outside the gene matches. CDR1 is SGHAT, CDR2 FQNNGV, per germline. This CDR3 reads CASSLRGNPLAGDEQYF. The CDR3 DNA sequence: TGTGCCAGCAGCTTACGGGGGAACCCGCTAGCGGGAGACGAGCAGTACTTC.

The rearrangement joins TRBV6-1 to TRBJ1-2; a possible D gene is TRBD1 (6 bases). CDR3 length equals 17 residues. From germline, CDR1 is MNHNS and CDR2 SASEGT. Between the trimmed V and J ends, which lost 4 bases and 0 bases, there was a span of 18 bases. DNA for the CDR3: TGTGCCAGCAGTGTGGGGGGCTTGACAGGACCTAACTATGGCTACACCTTC. As protein: CASSVGGLTGPNYGYTF.

This chain joins TRBV6-4 and TRBJ1-2; 11 positions match TRBD1. CDR3 length: 16 amino acids. From germline, CDR1 is MRHNA and CDR2 SNTAGT. Trimming at V came to 7 bases and at J to 4 bases, leaving 11 bases not matched to a gene. The CDR3 sequence is CASTPGGDRGVYGYTF. CDR3 nucleotide sequence: TGTGCCAGCACGCCGGGAGGGGACAGGGGGGTCTATGGCTACACCTTC.

V is TRBV14 and J is TRBJ1-2, with 10 bases fitting TRBD1. Trimming removed 1 base from V and 4 bases from J; junction bases left unmatched: 6. The CDR3 consists of 16 residues. Germline V gene sequence: CDR1 SGHDN, CDR2 FVKESK. The CDR3 sequence: CASSQGGTGAFYGYTF. The CDR3 bases are TGTGCCAGCAGCCAAGGGGGGACAGGGGCATTCTATGGCTACACCTTC.

The chain joins TRBV4-2 to TRBJ2-3, with 9 bases fitting TRBD2. The germline gives CDR1 LGHNA, CDR2 YNFKEQ. CDR3 length: 15 amino acids. Germline trimming cut 0 bases from V and 7 bases from J; bases unmatched to any gene: 5. CDR3 in amino acids: CASSQEVAGVYTQYF. The CDR3 DNA reads as TGTGCCAGCAGCCAAGAGGTAGCGGGAGTCTATACGCAGTATTTT.

A single count supports this clone. The V and J genes are TRBV9 and TRBJ1-5; 8 nucleotides match TRBD1. V shed 0 bases, J shed 6 bases, and the junction held 5 bases outside the gene matches. The CDR3 totals 15 residues. Per germline, CDR1 SGDLS and CDR2 YYNGEE. For the CDR3, the DNA is TGTGCCAGCAGCGTAGTGTCCGGACAGGGTCAGCCCCAGCATTTT. Its translation: CASSVVSGQGQPQHF.